This is a list of T cell receptor beta chains from one sample in a study of Ad26.COV2.S vaccination and SARS-CoV-2 variants. Assay used: immunoSEQ multiplex PCR; TCRdb lists only in-frame clones, some missing. This sample has about 180,000 clones, with around nine tenths found just once. Specimen: peripheral blood, collected after recovery from COVID-19. These receptors were taken from a human donor who had recovered from COVID-19. The CDR3 runs from the conserved cysteine through the conserved F or W. The order of the fields is J gene, clone size, D gene, V gene, CDR3 protein, CDR3 DNA. The D gene is left open where the match is weak. Only some rows state a clone size, as once, few, many or a class for expanded clones.

J gene: TRBJ1-3; clone size: NA; D gene: TRBD1; V gene: TRBV4-1; CDR3 protein: CASSQGPNRGSGNTIYF; CDR3 DNA: TGCGCCAGCAGCCAAGGTCCCAACAGGGGCTCTGGAAACACCATATATTTT
J gene: TRBJ2-3; clone size: once; D gene: TRBD2; V gene: TRBV10-2; CDR3 protein: CASSESTGIAGGLPTDTQYF; CDR3 DNA: TGCGCCAGCAGTGAGTCGACCGGGATAGCGGGGGGCCTCCCCACAGATACGCAGTATTTT
J gene: TRBJ2-5; clone size: NA; D gene: NA; V gene: TRBV6-5; CDR3 protein: CASRPTGIETQYF; CDR3 DNA: TGTGCCAGCAGGCCCACAGGGATAGAGACCCAGTACTTC
J gene: TRBJ1-1; clone size: NA; D gene: TRBD1; V gene: TRBV6-5; CDR3 protein: CASSYEGQGMAEAFF; CDR3 DNA: TGTGCCAGCAGTTATGAGGGACAGGGAATGGCTGAAGCTTTCTTT
J gene: TRBJ2-5; clone size: NA; D gene: NA; V gene: TRBV5-8; CDR3 protein: CASSLGGFRVTQYF; CDR3 DNA: TGTGCCAGCAGCTTGGGAGGTTTTCGGGTGACCCAGTACTTC
J gene: TRBJ2-7; clone size: NA; D gene: TRBD1; V gene: TRBV6-4; CDR3 protein: CASSDSRRTGGWNEQYF; CDR3 DNA: TGTGCCAGCAGTGACTCGAGGAGGACAGGGGGCTGGAACGAGCAGTACTTC
J gene: TRBJ2-3; clone size: NA; D gene: NA; V gene: TRBV19; CDR3 protein: CASSKRSSTDTQYF; CDR3 DNA: TGTGCCAGTAGTAAGCGGTCTAGCACAGATACGCAGTATTTT
J gene: TRBJ2-5; clone size: NA; D gene: NA; V gene: TRBV5-1; CDR3 protein: CASSLGGTSQETQYF; CDR3 DNA: TGCGCCAGCAGCTTGGGGGGGACATCCCAAGAGACCCAGTACTTC
J gene: TRBJ1-6; clone size: NA; D gene: NA; V gene: TRBV30; CDR3 protein: CAWTVNNSPLHF; CDR3 DNA: TGTGCCTGGACCGTGAATAATTCACCCCTCCACTTT
J gene: TRBJ1-5; clone size: many; D gene: NA; V gene: TRBV28; CDR3 protein: CASSGNQPQHF; CDR3 DNA: TGTGCCAGCAGTGGAAATCAGCCCCAGCATTTT
J gene: TRBJ1-6; clone size: NA; D gene: NA; V gene: TRBV9; CDR3 protein: CASSGGGGVSSPLHF; CDR3 DNA: TGTGCCAGCAGCGGGGGTGGAGGGGTAAGCTCACCCCTCCACTTT
J gene: TRBJ1-5; clone size: once; D gene: NA; V gene: TRBV6-2/TRBV6-3; CDR3 protein: CASSYAGDNQPQHF; CDR3 DNA: TGTGCCAGCAGTTACGCAGGAGACAATCAGCCCCAGCATTTT
J gene: TRBJ2-2; clone size: NA; D gene: TRBD2; V gene: TRBV6-7; CDR3 protein: CASSASGSNNTGELFF; CDR3 DNA: TGTGCCAGCAGTGCTAGCGGGAGTAATAACACCGGGGAGCTGTTTTTT
J gene: TRBJ1-5; clone size: few; D gene: NA; V gene: TRBV4-2; CDR3 protein: CASSQDVHQPQHF; CDR3 DNA: TGTGCCAGCAGCCAAGACGTGCATCAGCCCCAGCATTTT
J gene: TRBJ2-1; clone size: NA; D gene: TRBD2; V gene: TRBV7-2; CDR3 protein: CASSLLAGAGEQFF; CDR3 DNA: TGTGCCAGCAGCCTACTAGCGGGGGCGGGTGAGCAGTTCTTC
J gene: TRBJ2-1; clone size: NA; D gene: TRBD2; V gene: TRBV5-1; CDR3 protein: CASSLGGLAGTGNEQFF; CDR3 DNA: TGCGCCAGCAGCCTGGGGGGACTAGCGGGTACGGGCAATGAGCAGTTCTTC
J gene: TRBJ1-1; clone size: once; D gene: NA; V gene: TRBV5-5; CDR3 protein: CASSLEGYRGHMNTEAFF; CDR3 DNA: TGTGCCAGCAGCTTGGAAGGGTATCGGGGGCACATGAACACTGAAGCTTTCTTT
J gene: TRBJ2-1; clone size: NA; D gene: TRBD2; V gene: TRBV9; CDR3 protein: CASSASGTSGPYNEQFF; CDR3 DNA: TGTGCCAGCAGCGCGTCCGGGACTAGCGGACCTTACAATGAGCAGTTCTTC
J gene: TRBJ2-5; clone size: NA; D gene: NA; V gene: TRBV6-5; CDR3 protein: CASRPAGETQYF; CDR3 DNA: TGTGCCAGCAGACCCGCAGGAGAGACCCAGTACTTC
J gene: TRBJ1-2; clone size: NA; D gene: NA; V gene: TRBV6-5; CDR3 protein: CASRNRAYGYTF; CDR3 DNA: TGTGCCAGCAGGAACAGGGCTTATGGCTACACCTTC
J gene: TRBJ1-2; clone size: NA; D gene: TRBD1; V gene: TRBV9; CDR3 protein: CASSVASRGLNSYTF; CDR3 DNA: TGTGCCAGCAGCGTAGCGAGCAGGGGGCTTAACAGCTACACCTTC
J gene: TRBJ1-3; clone size: NA; D gene: NA; V gene: TRBV4-1; CDR3 protein: CASSQAAPSGNTIYF; CDR3 DNA: TGCGCCAGCAGCCAAGCGGCCCCCTCTGGAAACACCATATATTTT
J gene: TRBJ2-4; clone size: NA; D gene: NA; V gene: TRBV10-1; CDR3 protein: CASSVRPTEDKNIQYF; CDR3 DNA: TGCGCCAGCAGTGTGAGACCCACTGAGGACAAAAACATTCAGTACTTC